These 14 T cell receptor beta chains came from one sample sequenced in a study of cytomegalovirus exposure and HLA in healthy donors. PCR used 60 Vbeta primers and 13 Jbeta primers. The data were produced by immunoSEQ multiplex PCR, yet TCRdb's version contains in-frame clones alone and is incomplete. The table shows about 170,000 clones, with almost 80% occurring only once. Sequences were obtained from PBMCs. The receptor set was obtained from a middle-aged man in good health and CMV-seropositive.

V is TRBV5-6 and J is TRBJ2-1; D not resolved. V was pared by 0 bases and J by 4 bases, with 11 bases between. Germline CDR1 is SGHDT and CDR2 is YYEEEE. This CDR3 has 15 amino acids. CDR3 residues: CASSLGPNPYNEQFF. CDR3 coding DNA: TGTGCCAGCAGCTTGGGGCCCAACCCTTACAATGAGCAGTTCTTC.

The rearrangement links TRBV4-1 to TRBJ2-2, with 7 bases lining up with TRBD1. Germline-derived CDR1 and CDR2 are MGHRA and YSYEKL. V lost 0 bases, J lost 4 bases, and 8 bases stayed unmatched. There are 17 residues in the CDR3. CDR3 residues: CASSQEGGQARTGELFF. For the CDR3, the DNA is TGCGCCAGCAGCCAAGAAGGTGGACAGGCGCGCACCGGGGAGCTGTTTTTT.

The chain couples TRBV18 to TRBJ2-3, with 7 bases identical to TRBD1. CDR3 length: 19 residues. CDR1 KGHSH and CDR2 LQKENI come from the germline V gene. With V trimmed by 5 bases and J by 0 bases, 17 bases remained unmatched. The CDR3 region is CASSGFGTAHRTSTDTQYF. In DNA, the CDR3 is TGTGCCAGCTCAGGCTTTGGGACAGCACATAGAACTAGCACAGATACGCAGTATTTT.

This sequence joins TRBV11-3 and TRBJ1-2, with D hard to call. The CDR3 spans 13 residues. CDR1 SGHNT and CDR2 YENEEA come from the germline V gene. Trimming cost V 5 bases and J 2 bases, with 9 bases left between them. Here the CDR3 reads CASSQTENYGYTF. The CDR3, as DNA: TGTGCCAGCAGCCAAACTGAGAACTATGGCTACACCTTC.

The table lists this clone with a few counts. This chain links TRBV5-1 with TRBJ1-1; maybe TRBD1 (5 bases). CDR3 size: 14 residues. V was trimmed by 4 bases and J by 2 bases, leaving 12 bases between them. Germline V gene lookup returns CDR1 SGHRS and CDR2 YFSETQ. The CDR3 coding sequence is TGCGCCAGCAGCCATCAGACAGCAAACACTGAAGCTTTCTTT. This encodes CASSHQTANTEAFF.

Details on this clone: An end of the junction does not agree with germline; a read error may underlie this. The V and J genes are TRBV7-9 and TRBJ1-1, with 9 bases matching TRBD1. Germline V gives CDR1 SEHNR, CDR2 FQNEAQ (reference sequence). The CDR3 loop spans 17 amino acids. This CDR3 is CSSSLQFPRQGDAEAFF. The CDR3 DNA reads TGTTCCAGCAGCTTACAATTTCCACGACAGGGGGACGCTGAAGCTTTCTTT.

This clone occurred a few times. The V call is TRBV5-1, the J call TRBJ2-2; 11 bases agree with TRBD2. Germline V gene lookup returns CDR1 SGHRS and CDR2 YFSETQ. With 7 bases clipped from V and 7 bases from J, the junction kept 9 bases outside the gene matches. The CDR3 contains 15 residues. This CDR3 reads CASCPGLAAGGELFF. The CDR3 region has the DNA TGCGCCAGCTGTCCGGGACTAGCGGCTGGCGGGGAGCTGTTTTTT.

This sequence joins TRBV4-1 and TRBJ2-3; 10 bases map to TRBD2. Germline V gene lookup returns CDR1 MGHRA and CDR2 YSYEKL. The junction had 13 bases not matched to a gene; V was cut back by 7 bases and J by 6 bases. This CDR3 comprises 16 residues. CDR3 in DNA: TGCGCCAGCACCTGGAGGGCTAGCGGGAGATCCGATACGCAGTATTTT. As protein: CASTWRASGRSDTQYF.

The chain has TRBV28 and TRBJ1-1; D is unresolved. The germline V gene has CDR1 MDHEN and CDR2 SYDVKM. The length of the CDR3 is 13 residues. Trimming removed 1 base at V and 1 base at J, with 4 bases between. CDR3 sequence (DNA): TGTGCCAGCAGTTTATCTACGAACACTGAAGCTTTCTTT. Translating gives CASSLSTNTEAFF.

The chain carries TRBV7-9 and TRBJ2-7; D may be TRBD1 (5 bases). This CDR3 has 14 residues. Per the germline V gene, CDR1 is SEHNR and CDR2 is FQNEAQ (reference sequence). V lost 5 bases to trimming and J lost 4 bases, with 15 bases between them. The CDR3 DNA sequence: TGTGCCAGCAGCGCCCGACTTAAGGGGTACGAGCAGTACTTC. Its translation: CASSARLKGYEQYF. The complete variable domain, with remaining parts taken from reference TRBV7-9 and TRBJ2-7, reads DTGVSQNPRHKITKRGQNVTFRCDPISEHNRLYWYRQTLGQGPEFLTYFQNEAQLEKSRLLSDRFSAERPKGSFSTLEIQRTEQGDSAMYLCASSARLKGYEQYFGPGTRLTVT.

The chain recombines TRBV6-5 with TRBJ1-1; TRBD1 matches 7 bases. After removal of 8 bases from V and 3 bases from J, the junction contained 9 bases not matched to a gene. The CDR3 is made up of 14 amino acids. Germline-derived CDR1 and CDR2 are MNHEY and SVGAGI. The CDR3 region has the DNA TGTGCCAGCGAGAGCAGGGGGGAGTACACTGAAGCTTTCTTT. Protein product: CASESRGEYTEAFF.

This clone has only a few counts. The chain combines TRBV6-5 with TRBJ2-7, with 14 bases aligning to TRBD2. Germline CDR1 MNHEY, CDR2 SVGAGI. V lost 0 bases to trimming and J lost 6 bases; unmatched junction nucleotides: 1. This CDR3 region has 15 residues. DNA of the CDR3: TGTGCCAGCAGTTACTCGGGACTAGCGGGAGTCGAGCAGTACTTC. Translated: CASSYSGLAGVEQYF.

As DNA, the CDR3 is TGTGCCAGCAGTTTGGGAGCTGCTGAGACCCAGTACTTC. Protein sequence: CASSLGAAETQYF. This chain links TRBV28 with TRBJ2-5; D might be TRBD2 (5 bases). This CDR3 has 13 amino acids. CDR1 and CDR2 from the germline V gene are MDHEN and SYDVKM. Trimming took 3 bases from V and 5 from J, leaving 10 bases between them.

A single count supports this clone. CDR3 protein: CASGLDINYTEAFF. DNA of the CDR3: TGTGCTAGTGGTTTAGACATAAACTACACTGAAGCTTTCTTT. The chain employs TRBV12-5 and TRBJ1-1; D call uncertain. Trimming pared 3 bases from V and 3 bases from J, leaving 11 bases between. This CDR3 has 14 residues. CDR1 is LGHNT, CDR2 FRNRAP, per germline.